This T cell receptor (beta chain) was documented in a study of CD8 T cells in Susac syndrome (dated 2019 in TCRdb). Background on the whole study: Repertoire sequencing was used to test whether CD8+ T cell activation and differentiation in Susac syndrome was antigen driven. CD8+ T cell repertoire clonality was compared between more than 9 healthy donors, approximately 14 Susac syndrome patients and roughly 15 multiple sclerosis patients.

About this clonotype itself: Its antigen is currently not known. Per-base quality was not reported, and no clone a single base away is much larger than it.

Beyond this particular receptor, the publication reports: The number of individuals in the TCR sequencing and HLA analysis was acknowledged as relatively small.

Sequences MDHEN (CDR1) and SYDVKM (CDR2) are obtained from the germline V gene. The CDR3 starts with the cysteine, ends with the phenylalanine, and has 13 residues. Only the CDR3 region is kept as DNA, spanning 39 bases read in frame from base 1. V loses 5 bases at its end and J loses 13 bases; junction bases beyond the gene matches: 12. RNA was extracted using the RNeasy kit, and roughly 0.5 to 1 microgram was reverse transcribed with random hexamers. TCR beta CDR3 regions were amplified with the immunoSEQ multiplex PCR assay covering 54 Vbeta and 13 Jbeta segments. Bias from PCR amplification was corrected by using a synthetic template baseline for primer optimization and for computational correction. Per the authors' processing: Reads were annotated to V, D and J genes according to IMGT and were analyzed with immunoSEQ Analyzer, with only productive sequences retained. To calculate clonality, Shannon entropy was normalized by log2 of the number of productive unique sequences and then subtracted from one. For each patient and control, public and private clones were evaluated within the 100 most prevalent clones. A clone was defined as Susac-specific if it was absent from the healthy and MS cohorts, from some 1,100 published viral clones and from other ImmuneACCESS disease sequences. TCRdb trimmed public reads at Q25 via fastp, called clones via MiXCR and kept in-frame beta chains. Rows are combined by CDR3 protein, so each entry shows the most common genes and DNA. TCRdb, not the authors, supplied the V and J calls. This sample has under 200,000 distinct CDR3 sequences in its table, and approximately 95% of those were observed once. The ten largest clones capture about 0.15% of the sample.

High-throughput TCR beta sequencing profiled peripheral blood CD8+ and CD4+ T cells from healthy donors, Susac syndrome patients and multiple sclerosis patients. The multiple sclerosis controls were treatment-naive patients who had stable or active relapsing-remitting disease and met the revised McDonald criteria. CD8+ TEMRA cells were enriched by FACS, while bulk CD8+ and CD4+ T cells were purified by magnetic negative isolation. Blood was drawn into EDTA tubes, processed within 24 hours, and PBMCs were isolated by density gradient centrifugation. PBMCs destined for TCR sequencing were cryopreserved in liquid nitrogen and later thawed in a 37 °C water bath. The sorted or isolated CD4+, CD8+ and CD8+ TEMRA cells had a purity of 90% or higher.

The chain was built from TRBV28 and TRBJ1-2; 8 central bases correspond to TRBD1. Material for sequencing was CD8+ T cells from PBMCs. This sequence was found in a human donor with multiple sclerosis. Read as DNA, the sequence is TGTGCCAGCAGTCCCAGAACGACAGGGGTTCGCACCTTC. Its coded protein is CASSPRTTGVRTF.